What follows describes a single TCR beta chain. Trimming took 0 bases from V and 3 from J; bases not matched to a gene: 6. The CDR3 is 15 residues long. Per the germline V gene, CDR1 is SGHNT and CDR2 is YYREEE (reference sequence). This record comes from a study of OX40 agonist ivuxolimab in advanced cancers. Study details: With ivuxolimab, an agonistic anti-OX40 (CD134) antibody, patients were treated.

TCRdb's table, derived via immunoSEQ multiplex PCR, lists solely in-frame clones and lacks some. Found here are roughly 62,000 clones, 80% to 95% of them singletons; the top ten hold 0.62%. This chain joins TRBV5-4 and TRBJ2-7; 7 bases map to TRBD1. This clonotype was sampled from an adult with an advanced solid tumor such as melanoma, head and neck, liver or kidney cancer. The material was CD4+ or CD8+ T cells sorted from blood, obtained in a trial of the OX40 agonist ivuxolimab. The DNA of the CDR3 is TGTGCCAGCAGCTTGGGGACAGGAGACTTCTACGAGCAGTACTTC. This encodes CASSLGTGDFYEQYF.